This T cell receptor (beta chain) was observed in a study of post-analysis software for immune sequencing data (dated by TCRdb to between 2014 and 2016). Context from the whole study: The recorded disease courses included relapsing-remitting, secondary progressive and progressive-relapsing multiple sclerosis, and some patients had no subtype annotation. Patient repertoires were compared against some twelve previously published healthy control repertoires from donors aged about 6 to 28 years. A subset of samples was prepared in parallel using single-end sample barcoding, then pooled and co-amplified after Illumina adapter ligation.

TCR beta repertoires were profiled from peripheral blood of roughly 13 young patients with multiple sclerosis to demonstrate the VDJtools post-analysis software. The patients with multiple sclerosis were children and adolescents between roughly 6 and 16 years of age. Paper-wide results and their limitations: Normalized Chao1 diversity was significantly lower in multiple sclerosis patients than controls, suggesting substantial peripheral T-cell clonal expansion. The control group was slightly older than the multiple sclerosis patient group. Patients showed significantly higher frequencies than controls for 4 or 5 TRBV segments, among them TRBV5-6, TRBV5-1 and TRBV20-1. Strong co-clustering of samples prepared in the same batch was shown by direct clustering with F measure, prompting a batch-effect correction.

This clonotype came up a few times. Its antigen is not yet known. No base qualities exist here, and no much larger clone lies one base off it. The library was prepared using PCR. The sequencer was an Illumina HiSeq 2500. To reduce PCR and sequencing biases, unique molecular identifiers were incorporated into the TCR beta cDNA libraries. Every 1 to 10 million input T cells yielded 500,000 or so cDNA molecules, meaning each molecule approximated one T cell. The patient libraries were prepared and sequenced with the same protocol used for the earlier healthy control dataset. Samples belonging to the same batch were prepared together, multiplexed and sequenced on a shared HiSeq lane. On the authors' methods: MIGEC was used to process the raw barcoded reads, and molecular identifier groups with only a single read were discarded before consensus assembly and CDR3 extraction. VDJtools was used for post-analysis of the clonotype tables, with diversity normalized by down-sampling every dataset to the smallest sample size. In repertoire overlap clustering, CDR3 amino acid sequences, but not nucleotide sequences, were matched to correct batch-related cross-sample contamination. TCRdb applied fastp at Q25 and MiXCR to the public reads, then kept only in-frame beta chains. All rows with the same CDR3 protein become a single entry with the most common DNA and genes. The V and J calls were determined by TCRdb, not by the authors. This sample lists under 650,000 distinct CDR3 sequences; about 40% were detected once. In total, the top ten clones hold 1.5% to 2% of the sample.

Deletion took 2 bases off V and 0 bases off J, with a span of 11 bases between the germline ends. The germline V gene (reference sequence) gives CDR1 as DFQATT and CDR2 as SNEGSKA. The CDR3 goes from the cysteine to the phenylalanine over 14 residues. Of all the DNA, just the CDR3 is kept, 42 bases in frame from base 1. The receptor chain draws on TRBV20-1 and TRBJ2-7; TRBD1 is possibly the D segment (5 matching bases). The source is a girl aged 5 to 17 with multiple sclerosis. The sample taken for sequencing was blood. Here is the DNA: TGCAGTGCTAGATCCCAGGGAAGCTCCTACGAGCAGTACTTC. Its translation reads: CSARSQGSSYEQYF.